The 28 T cell receptor beta chains below were found in one sample sequenced in a study of blood T cell repertoires in COVID-19. Sequencing used immunoSEQ multiplex PCR; TCRdb keeps in-frame clones, though not all of them. Of some 190,000 clones listed, 85% to 90% were seen once; the top ten hold 2% to 2.5%. Sequenced material: PBMCs or T cells enriched from blood (not recorded which). All receptors come from a woman aged 40 to 50 with acute COVID-19.

The sample holds one count of this clone. CDR3 sequence: CASSFPSGGIDLTDTQYF. The DNA for the CDR3 is TGTGCCAGCAGCTTTCCTAGCGGGGGGATAGACCTCACAGATACGCAGTATTTT. The chain couples TRBV5-4 to TRBJ2-3; 11 bases line up with TRBD2. This CDR3 has 18 amino acids. The junction had 10 bases not matched to a gene; V was cut back by 2 bases and J by 2 bases. The germline gives CDR1 SGHNT, CDR2 YYREEE (reference sequence).

This chain connects TRBV4-2 to TRBJ2-2; 10 bases map to TRBD2. This CDR3 has 20 residues. The ends lost 0 bases at V and 0 bases at J; junction bases unmatched: 10. CDR1 and CDR2 (germline): LGHNA, YNFKEQ. CDR3 in amino acids: CASSQETGLAGVANTGELFF. The CDR3 region has the DNA TGTGCCAGCAGCCAAGAAACCGGGCTAGCGGGGGTCGCGAACACCGGGGAGCTGTTTTTT.

V is TRBV7-2 and J is TRBJ1-1; D uncertain. This CDR3 has 13 residues. CDR1 and CDR2 from the germline V gene are SGHTA and FQGNSA. V dropped 4 bases and J dropped 0 bases, with 6 bases sitting between them. The CDR3 DNA reads as TGTGCCAGCAGCTCTAGCGTGAACACTGAAGCTTTCTTT. Protein product: CASSSSVNTEAFF.

The chain uses TRBV9 and TRBJ2-5; 10 nucleotides align to TRBD1. Germline CDR1 reads SGDLS; CDR2 reads YYNGEE. The V and J ends lost 4 bases and 5 bases, in that order; junction bases with no gene match: 5. CDR3 length: 14 amino acids. The CDR3 region has the DNA TGTGCCAGCAGCCCACCGGGACAGGGGGAGACCCAGTACTTC. Protein product: CASSPPGQGETQYF.

The chain links TRBV11-2 to TRBJ1-1; D call uncertain. V was clipped by 7 bases and J by 3 bases, with 12 bases between them. The CDR3 is 13 residues long. In germline, CDR1 is SGHAT, CDR2 FQNNGV. This CDR3 reads CASTLFADTEAFF. CDR3 DNA sequence: TGTGCCAGCACCCTCTTCGCGGACACTGAAGCTTTCTTT.

J is TRBJ2-7 and V is TRBV7-9; the D gene is possibly TRBD1 (5 bases). CDR1 and CDR2 from the germline V gene are SEHNR and FQNEAQ (reference sequence). Trimming removed 2 bases at V and 1 base at J, with 12 bases between. The CDR3 is 15 amino acids. This CDR3 reads CASSLSGHRSYEQYF. The CDR3 DNA reads as TGTGCCAGCAGCTTATCCGGACACCGGTCCTACGAGCAGTACTTC.

The chain has TRBV30 and TRBJ2-7, with 8 bases aligning to TRBD2. Germline V CDR1 and CDR2: GTSNPN, SVGIG (reference sequence). This CDR3 has 20 amino acids. V shed 2 bases, J shed 2 bases, and the junction held 23 bases outside the gene matches. CDR3 nucleotides: TGTGCCTGGAGTATACGTCGTAATCCCACGGGTAGCGGGGATCCCTACGAGCAGTACTTC. Protein sequence: CAWSIRRNPTGSGDPYEQYF. The whole variable domain, remainder taken from reference TRBV30 and TRBJ2-7, is SQTIHQWPATLVQPVGSPLSLECTVEGTSNPNLYWYRQAAGRGLQLLFYSVGIGQISSEVPQNLSASRPQDRQFILSSKKLLLSDSGFYLCAWSIRRNPTGSGDPYEQYFGPGTRLTVT.

This clone was recorded at least ten times. The gene calls are TRBV10-2 and TRBJ1-1; possible D gene TRBD1, 5 bases. Trimming left V 4 bases short and J 5 bases short, with 8 bases between. The CDR3 is 12 amino acids. CDR1 is WSHSY and CDR2 is SAAADI in the germline V gene. CDR3 protein: CASSAGGTEAFF. CDR3 coding DNA: TGCGCCAGCAGTGCTGGGGGGACTGAAGCTTTCTTT.

The chain joins TRBV6-5 to TRBJ1-2; 7 nucleotides agree with TRBD1. The V gene's germline CDR1 is MNHEY and CDR2 SVGAGI. The CDR3 sequence is 14 residues long. J lost 8 bases, V lost 4 bases, and 10 bases had no gene match. DNA for the CDR3: TGTGCCAGCAGTTCGACAGGGCGCCTGATGGGCTACACCTTC. As protein: CASSSTGRLMGYTF.

At least ten counts were recorded for this clone. The J gene is TRBJ2-7, the V gene TRBV5-4; D is perhaps TRBD2 (6 bases). Trimming removed 4 bases at V and 1 base at J, with 18 bases between. The CDR3 sequence is 16 residues long. From germline, CDR1 is SGHNT and CDR2 YYREEE (reference sequence). The CDR3 here is CASSRIGGGLSYEQYF. The CDR3, as DNA: TGTGCCAGCAGCCGGATTGGGGGAGGCCTTTCCTACGAGCAGTACTTC.

This clone was recorded a few times. The chain is built from TRBV6-6 and TRBJ1-6; 8 bases agree with TRBD1. The CDR3 runs to 15 residues. The V and J ends lost 6 bases and 8 bases, in that order; junction bases with no gene match: 9. The germline gives CDR1 MNHNY, CDR2 SVGAGI (reference sequence). In DNA, the CDR3 is TGTGCCAGCAGACCCAGCCAGGGGGCGGATTCACCCCTCCACTTT. Residues: CASRPSQGADSPLHF.

The V and J genes are TRBV3-1 (or the pseudogene TRBV3-2) and TRBJ2-1; D perhaps matches TRBD2 (6 bases). Germline CDR1 reads LGHDT; CDR2 reads YNNKEL (reference sequence). The CDR3 extends over 13 amino acids. V was clipped by 4 bases and J by 9 bases, with 13 bases between them. In nucleotides, the CDR3 is TGTGCCAGCAGCCTGAGACTAGTGGGTGAGCAGTTCTTC. This encodes CASSLRLVGEQFF.

The CDR3 DNA reads as TGTGCCAGCAGCTGGGAAGGGGGGGCATACACCGGGGAGCTGTTTTTT. Amino acids: CASSWEGGAYTGELFF. The rearrangement joins TRBV11-2 to TRBJ2-2; D may be TRBD2 (7 bases). Germline CDR1 reads SGHAT; CDR2 reads FQNNGV. Between the trimmed V and J ends, which lost 4 bases and 3 bases, there was a span of 15 bases. The CDR3 runs 16 residues.

The gene calls are TRBV2 and TRBJ2-2; the match to TRBD2 covers 9 bases. This CDR3 region has 14 residues. With 8 bases clipped from V and 0 bases from J, the junction kept 1 base outside the gene matches. Germline V lookup: CDR1 SNHLY, CDR2 FYNNEI. The CDR3 reads CASRLAANTGELFF. The CDR3 region has the DNA TGTGCCAGCCGACTAGCGGCGAACACCGGGGAGCTGTTTTTT.

The rearrangement joins TRBV28 to TRBJ1-6; D gene ambiguous. The CDR3 length is 14 residues. The germline V gene has CDR1 MDHEN and CDR2 SYDVKM. The V gene lost 9 bases and the J gene lost 6 bases, with 15 bases spanning the gap. The CDR3 spells CASLGGQANSPLHF. The CDR3 coding sequence is TGTGCCAGTCTCGGTGGGCAGGCTAATTCACCCCTCCACTTT.

This rearrangement joins TRBV6-1 to TRBJ1-5, with D maybe TRBD1 (6 bases). The V gene lost 3 bases and the J gene lost 4 bases, with 13 bases spanning the gap. CDR3 length: 15 residues. Germline V CDR1 and CDR2: MNHNS, SASEGT. Written as DNA, the CDR3 is TGTGCCAGCAGTGAGTTGGCAGGGGTAAATCAGCCCCAGCATTTT. This sequence encodes CASSELAGVNQPQHF.

The chain joins TRBV28 to TRBJ2-2; no firm D call. Trimming pared 1 base from V and 10 bases from J, leaving 13 bases between. The CDR3 covers 14 residues. Per germline, CDR1 MDHEN and CDR2 SYDVKM. CDR3 loop: CASSLFRPGSELFF. In DNA form, the CDR3 reads TGTGCCAGCAGTTTATTCAGGCCCGGTTCGGAGCTGTTTTTT.

The rearrangement links TRBV7-8 to TRBJ1-6; D unresolved. Deletions cut 1 base from V and 4 bases from J, with 8 bases between. The CDR3 runs 15 residues. Germline V gene data show CDR1 as SGHVS and CDR2 as FQNEAQ. Here the CDR3 reads CASSLDRGYNSPLHF. In DNA, the CDR3 is TGTGCCAGCAGCTTAGACCGCGGATATAATTCACCCCTCCACTTT.

In DNA, the CDR3 is TGTGCCAGCAGCCAACCGGGACATGTCCTCTATGGCTACACCTTC. Amino acids: CASSQPGHVLYGYTF. This sequence joins TRBV4-2 and TRBJ1-2; TRBD1 is a possible D gene (6 bases). Germline V lookup: CDR1 LGHNA, CDR2 YNFKEQ. This CDR3 is built from 15 residues. Trimming stripped 2 bases from V and 4 bases from J, with 14 bases between.

The V call is TRBV7-9, the J call TRBJ2-3; D gene unclear. Germline assignment: CDR1 SEHNR and CDR2 FQNEAQ (reference sequence). With 1 base removed from V and 12 bases from J, the gap between germline ends came to 11 bases. CDR3 length: 12 amino acids. The DNA for the CDR3 is TGTGCCAGCAGCTTAGAACTCCCGTCCCAGTATTTT. Its translation is CASSLELPSQYF.

The chain combines TRBV28 with TRBJ2-2; D perhaps matches TRBD1 (6 bases). Germline V gives CDR1 MDHEN, CDR2 SYDVKM. CDR3 length: 15 residues. Trimming shortened V by 5 bases and J by 2 bases, and 12 bases separated the two germline ends. The CDR3 protein is CASSLRDTNTGELFF. CDR3 in DNA: TGTGCCAGCAGTCTCCGGGACACAAACACCGGGGAGCTGTTTTTT.

This sequence joins TRBV19 and TRBJ2-7, with TRBD2 matching over 12 bases. The CDR3 contains 18 residues. The junction had 14 bases not matched to a gene; V was cut back by 6 bases and J by 2 bases. CDR1 is LNHDA, CDR2 SQIVND, per germline (reference sequence). The CDR3 DNA reads as TGTGCCAGTAGCGACCCCGGGACTAGCGGGCAACCTGCCTACGAGCAGTACTTC. This gives the protein CASSDPGTSGQPAYEQYF.

The gene calls are TRBV12-3 or TRBV12-4 and TRBJ1-3; D not certain. V was trimmed by 8 bases and J by 0 bases, leaving 8 bases between them. The CDR3 extends over 13 amino acids. The CDR3 reads CASRTASGNTIYF. Written as DNA, the CDR3 is TGTGCCAGCCGAACAGCCTCTGGAAACACCATATATTTT.

J is TRBJ2-1 and V is TRBV28, with 7 bases identical to TRBD1. Germline CDR1 is MDHEN and CDR2 is SYDVKM. The CDR3 consists of 17 residues. V gave up 9 bases and J gave up 0 bases; unmatched junction bases: 14. The CDR3 coding sequence is TGTGCCAGGGAAAATCCGGGACAGAGGAGCTCCTACAATGAGCAGTTCTTC. Residues: CARENPGQRSSYNEQFF.

The chain employs TRBV7-2 and TRBJ1-6, with D tentatively TRBD1 (6 bases). Germline CDR1 SGHTA, CDR2 FQGNSA. Deletions cut 5 bases from V and 6 bases from J, with 14 bases between. The CDR3 length is 15 residues. The CDR3 is CASSARTVLNSPLHF. CDR3 nucleotides: TGTGCCAGCAGCGCCCGGACAGTACTTAATTCACCCCTCCACTTT. Complete variable domain (other parts from reference TRBV7-2 and TRBJ1-6): GAGVSQSPSNKVTEKGKDVELRCDPISGHTALYWYRQSLGQGLEFLIYFQGNSAPDKSGLPSDRFSAERTGGSVSTLTIQRTQQEDSAVYLCASSARTVLNSPLHFGNGTRLTVT.

V usage is TRBV3-1 (or the pseudogene TRBV3-2) and J usage is TRBJ1-5; 9 bases are shared with TRBD1. The CDR3 totals 19 residues. Germline CDR1 LGHDT, CDR2 YNNKEL (reference sequence). The ends lost 5 bases at V and 0 bases at J; junction bases unmatched: 14. The CDR3 sequence: CASSSPAGQGTNSNQPQHF. The CDR3 DNA reads TGTGCCAGCAGCTCACCCGCCGGACAGGGGACGAATAGCAATCAGCCCCAGCATTTT.

The chain couples TRBV5-1 to TRBJ2-5; 9 bases line up with TRBD1. This CDR3 comprises 15 residues. V was clipped by 0 bases and J by 2 bases; unmatched bases: 2. Looked up from germline, CDR1 is SGHRS and CDR2 is YFSETQ. The CDR3 spells CASSLGDRDQETQYF. The CDR3 DNA reads as TGCGCCAGCAGCTTGGGGGACAGGGATCAAGAGACCCAGTACTTC.

This clone was seen a single time. The chain has TRBV6-5 and TRBJ2-2; maybe TRBD1 (6 bases). The V gene lost 6 bases and the J gene lost 6 bases, with 14 bases spanning the gap. Germline CDR1 is MNHEY and CDR2 is SVGAGI. CDR3 length equals 14 residues. The CDR3 sequence: CASRAGARAGELFF. The DNA of the CDR3 is TGTGCCAGCAGAGCAGGGGCGCGGGCCGGGGAGCTGTTTTTT.